Listed below are T cell receptor beta chains from one sample, sequenced in a study of tumor-infiltrating lymphocytes in primary liver carcinoma. TCRdb re-analysed the multiplex PCR reads in MiXCR, keeping a single row per CDR3 protein. Among roughly 80,000 distinct CDR3 sequences listed, around 70% were seen once. Sequencing used liver tumor tissue from sampling region 1. These receptors all come from a man aged 40-49 years with primary liver carcinoma and hepatitis B virus infection. CDR3s include the opening cysteine and the closing phenylalanine or tryptophan. D genes are given only for firm matches. Size is omitted from some rows. Given values are once, few, many or a class for expanded clones.

TRBJ2-3,TRBV12-3/TRBV12-4,.,few,CASSFRIRIDTQYF,TGTGCCAGTAGTTTCCGGATTAGAATAGATACGCAGTATTTT
TRBJ2-1,TRBV11-1,TRBD1,.,CASSPGTANELFF,TGTGCCAGCAGCCCTGGGACAGCCAATGAGCTGTTCTTC
TRBJ2-3,TRBV29-1,TRBD2,.,CSVDLPSGSLGIDTQYF,TGCAGCGTTGATTTGCCCAGCGGGAGTTTAGGGATAGATACGCAGTATTTT
TRBJ2-3,TRBV6-1,TRBD2,once,CASSSGLAGGLGTDAQYF,TGTGCCAGCAGTAGCGGACTAGCGGGAGGGCTCGGCACAGATGCGCAGTATTTT
TRBJ2-1,TRBV19,TRBD2,.,CASSIGGLAHNEQFF,TGTGCCAGTAGTATAGGGGGACTAGCTCACAATGAGCAGTTCTTC
TRBJ2-1,TRBV2,.,.,CASSLYNEQFF,TGTGCCAGCAGTCTTTACAATGAGCAGTTCTTC
TRBJ2-1,TRBV9,.,.,CVSSVESVASSYNEQFF,TGTGTCAGCAGCGTAGAGTCGGTAGCGAGCTCCTACAATGAGCAGTTCTTC
TRBJ2-2,TRBV11-3,.,medium-sized,CASSLNMIGGELFF,TGTGCCAGCAGCTTAAATATGATCGGCGGGGAGCTGTTTTTT
TRBJ2-3,TRBV6-5,TRBD2,many,CASSSGGPFGTDTQYF,TGTGCCAGCAGTTCGGGAGGGCCCTTTGGCACAGATACGCAGTATTTT
TRBJ2-1,TRBV20-1,TRBD2,.,CSAREIRAGGLNEQFF,TGCAGTGCTAGAGAAATAAGAGCGGGAGGCCTAAATGAGCAGTTCTTC
TRBJ2-7,TRBV6-1,TRBD2,.,CAGRTSGSNFEQYF,TGTGCCGGCAGGACAAGCGGGAGTAACTTCGAGCAGTACTTC
TRBJ2-2,TRBV6-1,.,.,CASSAYRGRGTGELFF,TGTGCCAGCAGTGCCTACAGGGGGAGGGGCACCGGGGAGCTGTTTTTT
TRBJ2-5,TRBV24-1,.,.,CATSSTGVPETQYF,TGTGCCACCAGTAGTACCGGGGTGCCAGAGACCCAGTACTTC
TRBJ2-3,TRBV10-3,.,.,CAIGPGSGTTDTQYF,TGTGCCATCGGCCCCGGGTCAGGAACCACAGATACGCAGTATTTT
TRBJ2-3,TRBV11-3,.,once,CASSLGVTSRNTDTQYF,TGTGCCAGCAGCTTAGGGGTAACTAGCAGGAATACAGATACGCAGTATTTT
TRBJ2-7,TRBV7-9,.,.,CASSLAVGQALRERYF,TGTGCCAGCAGCTTAGCGGTGGGCCAGGCCTTGCGCGAGCGGTACTTC
TRBJ2-3,TRBV6-2/TRBV6-3,.,.,CDSSAYTDTRYF,TGTGACAGCAGTGCCTACACAGATACGCGGTATTTT
TRBJ2-1,TRBV4-1,TRBD2,.,CASSRVGTSGYNEHFF,TGCGCCAGCAGCCGCGTCGGAACTAGCGGTTACAATGAGCATTTCTTC
TRBJ2-5,TRBV20-1,.,.,CSVTPGHQYF,TGCAGTGTTACGCCGGGACACCAGTACTTC
TRBJ1-1,TRBV29-1,.,.,CGVAKGQASTEAFF,TGCGGCGTTGCCAAGGGGCAGGCTAGTACTGAAGCTTTCTTT
TRBJ2-2,TRBV11-2,TRBD1,.,CASSFDQDRVYTGELFF,TGTGCCAGCAGCTTTGATCAGGACAGGGTCTACACCGGGGAGCTGTTTTTT
TRBJ1-6,TRBV7-9,.,once,CASSLDFNDSALHF,TGTGCCAGCAGCTTAGATTTCAATGATTCAGCCCTCCACTTT
TRBJ2-5,TRBV12-3/TRBV12-4,TRBD2,.,CASSSSGAQGTRYF,TGTGCCAGCAGTAGTAGCGGGGCCCAAGGGACCCGGTACTTC
TRBJ1-5,TRBV12-3/TRBV12-4,.,.,CVNSKGPSNEPQHF,TGTGTCAACAGCAAGGGCCCAAGCAATGAGCCCCAGCATTTT
TRBJ2-1,TRBV28,.,many,CASSSRDFAYNEQFF,TGTGCCAGCAGTTCCCGGGACTTCGCCTACAATGAGCAGTTCTTC
TRBJ2-2,TRBV4-1,.,.,CASSQDSEAGELFF,TGCGCCAGCAGCCAAGACAGTGAGGCCGGAGAGCTGTTTTTT
TRBJ1-4,TRBV5-1,TRBD1,many,CASSLAGTGFQEKLFF,TGCGCCAGCAGCTTGGCCGGGACAGGGTTCCAGGAAAAACTGTTTTTT
TRBJ1-6,TRBV11-2,TRBD1,.,CASSLIGQGNSPLHF,TGTGCCAGCAGCTTGATCGGACAGGGAAATTCACCCCTCCACTTT
TRBJ1-5,TRBV30,TRBD1,many,CAWSSETGDQPQHF,TGTGCCTGGTCTTCAGAGACAGGGGACCAGCCCCAGCATTTT
TRBJ1-1,TRBV4-2,.,.,CASSQDKGVAEAFF,TGTGCCAGCAGTCAAGATAAGGGGGTGGCTGAAGCTTTCTTT
TRBJ2-7,TRBV6-1,.,.,CPSSEVLGEQYF,TGTCCCAGCAGTGAAGTGCTCGGCGAGCAGTACTTC
TRBJ2-1,TRBV20-1,TRBD2,few,CSARGTSGLGNEQFF,TGCAGTGCTAGAGGGACTAGCGGATTAGGCAATGAGCAGTTCTTC
TRBJ1-5,TRBV28,.,once,CVSSPPPGSYQPQHF,TGTGTCAGCAGCCCTCCACCGGGGTCATATCAACCCCAGCATTTT
TRBJ2-1,TRBV13,.,many,CASSLGQGPFF,TGTGCCAGCAGCTTAGGCCAGGGTCCGTTCTTC
TRBJ2-5,TRBV11-2,TRBD2,.,CASSLDKGLAAQETQYF,TGTGCCAGCAGCTTAGATAAGGGACTAGCGGCACAAGAGACCCAGTACTTC
TRBJ2-3,TRBV11-2,TRBD2,.,CASSPPTSGSTGTQYF,TGCGCCAGCAGCCCCCCAACTAGCGGCAGCACAGGTACGCAGTATTTT
TRBJ1-2,TRBV12-3/TRBV12-4,.,.,CASSKDRKVGHTF,TGTGCCAGCAGTAAAGACCGGAAGGTTGGCCACACCTTC
TRBJ2-3,TRBV6-1,.,.,CASSLTVGNTQYF,TGTGCCAGCAGCTTGACAGTGGGCAATACGCAGTATTTT
TRBJ2-2,TRBV11-1,TRBD2,.,CASSLLAGGELLF,TGTGCCAGCAGCTTACTAGCGGGCGGGGAGTTGCTTTTT
TRBJ2-7,TRBV12-3/TRBV12-4,TRBD2,.,CASSGLAWDQYF,TGTGCCAGTAGCGGACTAGCTTGGGACCAGTACTTC
TRBJ2-5,TRBV29-1,.,few,CSVGGKTAETQYF,TGCAGCGTTGGTGGGAAGACCGCTGAAACCCAGTACTTC